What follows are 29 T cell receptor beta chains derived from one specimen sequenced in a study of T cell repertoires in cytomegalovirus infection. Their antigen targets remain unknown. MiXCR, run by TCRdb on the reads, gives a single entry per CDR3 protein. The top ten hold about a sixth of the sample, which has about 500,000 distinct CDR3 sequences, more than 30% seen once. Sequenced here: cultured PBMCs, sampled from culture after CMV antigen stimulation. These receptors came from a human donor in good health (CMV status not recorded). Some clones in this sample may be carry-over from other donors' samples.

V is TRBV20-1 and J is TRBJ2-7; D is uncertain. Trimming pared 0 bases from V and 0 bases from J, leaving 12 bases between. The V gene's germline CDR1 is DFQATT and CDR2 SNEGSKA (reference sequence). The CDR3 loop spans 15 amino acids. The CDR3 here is CSARDSTLSSYEQYF. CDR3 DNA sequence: TGCAGTGCTAGAGACTCGACACTAAGCTCCTACGAGCAGTACTTC.

CDR3 region: CASSQIYNSYNEQFF. The CDR3 DNA reads as TGTGCCAGCAGCCAAATTTATAACTCCTACAATGAGCAGTTCTTC. V usage is TRBV5-4 and J usage is TRBJ2-1, with no clear D. The CDR3 is 15 residues long. The V gene lost 4 bases and the J gene lost 0 bases, with 11 bases spanning the gap. Germline CDR1 is SGHNT and CDR2 is YYREEE (reference sequence).

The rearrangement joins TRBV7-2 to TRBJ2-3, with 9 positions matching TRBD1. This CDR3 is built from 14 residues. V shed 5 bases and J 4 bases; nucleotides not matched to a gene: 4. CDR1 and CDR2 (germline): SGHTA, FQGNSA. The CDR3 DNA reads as TGTGCCAGCAGCCGGGGACAGGGCTCAGATACGCAGTATTTT. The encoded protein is CASSRGQGSDTQYF.

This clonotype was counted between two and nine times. CDR3 coding DNA: TGCGCCAGCAGCCAAGATAGTAGCGGAACCTACCGAGGAGATACGCAGTATTTT. It encodes CASSQDSSGTYRGDTQYF. The rearrangement links TRBV4-1 to TRBJ2-3; maybe TRBD2 (6 bases). V was cut by 0 bases and J by 5 bases, with 21 bases left in between. There are 18 residues in the CDR3. CDR1 and CDR2 from the germline V gene are MGHRA and YSYEKL.

The CDR3 DNA reads TGTGCCAGCAGTTTGGGGGACCTATCTAGCAATCAGCCCCAGCATTTT. Translating it yields CASSLGDLSSNQPQHF. V usage is TRBV28 and J usage is TRBJ1-5, with a tentative D call TRBD1 (5 bases). V gave up 3 bases and J gave up 0 bases, with 12 bases separating them. This CDR3 region has 16 residues. Germline CDR1 MDHEN, CDR2 SYDVKM.

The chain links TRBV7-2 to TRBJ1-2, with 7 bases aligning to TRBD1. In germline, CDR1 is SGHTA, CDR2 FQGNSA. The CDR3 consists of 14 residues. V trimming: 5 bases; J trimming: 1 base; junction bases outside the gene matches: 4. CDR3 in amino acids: CASSPGTDNYGYTF. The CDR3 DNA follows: TGTGCCAGCAGCCCAGGGACAGATAACTATGGCTACACCTTC.

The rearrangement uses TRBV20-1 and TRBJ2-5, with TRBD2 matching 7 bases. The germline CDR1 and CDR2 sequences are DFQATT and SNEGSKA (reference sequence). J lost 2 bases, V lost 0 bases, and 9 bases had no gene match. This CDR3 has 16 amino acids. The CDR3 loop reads CSARDTLGTTQETQYF. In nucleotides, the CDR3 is TGCAGTGCTAGAGATACCCTCGGGACTACACAAGAGACCCAGTACTTC.

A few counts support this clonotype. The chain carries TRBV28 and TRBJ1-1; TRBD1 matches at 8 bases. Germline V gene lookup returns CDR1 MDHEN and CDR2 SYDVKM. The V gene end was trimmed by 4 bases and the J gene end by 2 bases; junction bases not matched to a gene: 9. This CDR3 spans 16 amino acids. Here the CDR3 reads CASSSLRTGRNTEAFF. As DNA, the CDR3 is TGTGCCAGCAGTTCCTTACGGACAGGGCGCAACACTGAAGCTTTCTTT. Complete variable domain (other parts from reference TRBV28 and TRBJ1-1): DVKVTQSSRYLVKRTGEKVFLECVQDMDHENMFWYRQDPGLGLRLIYFSYDVKMKEKGDIPEGYSVSREKKERFSLILESASTNQTSMYLCASSSLRTGRNTEAFFGQGTRLTVV.

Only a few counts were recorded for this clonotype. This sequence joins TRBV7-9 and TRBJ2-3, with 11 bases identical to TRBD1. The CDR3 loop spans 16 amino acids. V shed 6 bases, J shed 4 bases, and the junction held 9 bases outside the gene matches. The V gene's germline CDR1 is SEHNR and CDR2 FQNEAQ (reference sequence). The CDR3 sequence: CASRYTGQGAADTQYF. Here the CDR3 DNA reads TGTGCCAGCAGATATACCGGACAGGGGGCAGCAGATACGCAGTATTTT.

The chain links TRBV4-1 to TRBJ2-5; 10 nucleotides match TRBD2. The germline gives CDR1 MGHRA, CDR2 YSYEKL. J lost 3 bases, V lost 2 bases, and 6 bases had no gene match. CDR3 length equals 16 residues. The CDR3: CASSQTLAGIKETQYF. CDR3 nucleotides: TGCGCCAGCAGCCAAACACTAGCGGGGATTAAAGAGACCCAGTACTTC.

The CDR3 region is CASSVTATDTQYF. CDR3 nucleotides: TGTGCCAGCAGCGTCACAGCCACAGATACGCAGTATTTT. The chain combines TRBV7-3 with TRBJ2-3; unclear D gene. The CDR3 is made up of 13 amino acids. Trimming pared 5 bases from V and 2 bases from J, leaving 8 bases between. CDR1 and CDR2 from the germline V gene are SGHTA and FQGTGA.

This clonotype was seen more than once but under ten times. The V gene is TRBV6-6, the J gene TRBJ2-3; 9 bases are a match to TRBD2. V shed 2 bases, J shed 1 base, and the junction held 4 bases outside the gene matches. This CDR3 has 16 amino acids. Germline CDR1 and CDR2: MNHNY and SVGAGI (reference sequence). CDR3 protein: CASSYGREGGTDTQYF. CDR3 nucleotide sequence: TGTGCCAGCAGTTACGGGCGGGAGGGAGGCACAGATACGCAGTATTTT.

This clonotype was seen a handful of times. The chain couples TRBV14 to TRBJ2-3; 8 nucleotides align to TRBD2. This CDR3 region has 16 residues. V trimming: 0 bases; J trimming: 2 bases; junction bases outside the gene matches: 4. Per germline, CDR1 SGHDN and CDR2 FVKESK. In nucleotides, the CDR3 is TGTGCCAGCAGCCAAGATTACGGGAGGGCCACAGATACGCAGTATTTT. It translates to CASSQDYGRATDTQYF.

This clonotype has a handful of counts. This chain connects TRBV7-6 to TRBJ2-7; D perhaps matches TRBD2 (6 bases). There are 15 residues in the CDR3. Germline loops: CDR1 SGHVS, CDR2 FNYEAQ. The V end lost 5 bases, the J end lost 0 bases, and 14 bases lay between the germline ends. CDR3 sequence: CASSQLATSSYEQYF. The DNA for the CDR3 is TGTGCCAGCAGCCAACTAGCCACTAGCTCCTACGAGCAGTACTTC.

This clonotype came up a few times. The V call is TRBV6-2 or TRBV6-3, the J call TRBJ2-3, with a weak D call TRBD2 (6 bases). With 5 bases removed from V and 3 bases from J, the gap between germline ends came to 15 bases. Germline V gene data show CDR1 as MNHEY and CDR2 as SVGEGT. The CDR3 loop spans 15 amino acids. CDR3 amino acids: CASSTPGAGTDTQYF. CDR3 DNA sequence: TGTGCCAGCAGTACCCCTGGAGCGGGTACAGATACGCAGTATTTT.

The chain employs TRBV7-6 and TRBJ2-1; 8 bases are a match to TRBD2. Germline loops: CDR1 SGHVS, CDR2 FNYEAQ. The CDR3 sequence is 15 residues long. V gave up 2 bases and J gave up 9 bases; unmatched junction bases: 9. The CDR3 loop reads CASSLHSPAGGEQFF. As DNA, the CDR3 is TGTGCCAGCAGCTTACACTCCCCGGCGGGAGGTGAGCAGTTCTTC. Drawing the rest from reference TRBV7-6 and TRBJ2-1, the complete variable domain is GAGVSQSPRYKVTKRGQDVALRCDPISGHVSLYWYRQALGQGPEFLTYFNYEAQQDKSGLPNDRFSAERPEGSISTLTIQRTEQRDSAMYRCASSLHSPAGGEQFFGPGTRLTVL.

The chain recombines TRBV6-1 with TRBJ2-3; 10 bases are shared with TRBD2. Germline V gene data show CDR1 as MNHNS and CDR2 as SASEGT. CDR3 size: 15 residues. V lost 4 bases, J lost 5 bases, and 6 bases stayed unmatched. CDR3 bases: TGTGCCAGCAGTGTAGCGGGAGGTATCATAGATACGCAGTATTTT. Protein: CASSVAGGIIDTQYF.

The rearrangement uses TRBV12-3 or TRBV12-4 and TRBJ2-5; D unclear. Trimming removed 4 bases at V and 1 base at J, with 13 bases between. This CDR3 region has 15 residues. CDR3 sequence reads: CASSSSTDLQETQYF. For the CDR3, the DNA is TGTGCCAGCAGTTCGTCGACCGATCTCCAAGAGACCCAGTACTTC.

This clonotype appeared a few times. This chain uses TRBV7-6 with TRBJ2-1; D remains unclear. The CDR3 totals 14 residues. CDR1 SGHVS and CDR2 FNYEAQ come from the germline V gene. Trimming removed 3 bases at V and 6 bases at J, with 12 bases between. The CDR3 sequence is CASSFGPLPNEQFF. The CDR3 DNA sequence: TGTGCCAGCAGCTTCGGGCCTCTCCCCAATGAGCAGTTCTTC.

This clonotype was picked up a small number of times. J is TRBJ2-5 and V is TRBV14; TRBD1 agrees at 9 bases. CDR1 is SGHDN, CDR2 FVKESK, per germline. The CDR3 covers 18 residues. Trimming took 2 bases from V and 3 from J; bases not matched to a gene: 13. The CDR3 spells CASSQLRDRDRGKETQYF. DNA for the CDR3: TGTGCCAGCAGCCAACTGCGGGACAGGGACCGGGGGAAAGAGACCCAGTACTTC.

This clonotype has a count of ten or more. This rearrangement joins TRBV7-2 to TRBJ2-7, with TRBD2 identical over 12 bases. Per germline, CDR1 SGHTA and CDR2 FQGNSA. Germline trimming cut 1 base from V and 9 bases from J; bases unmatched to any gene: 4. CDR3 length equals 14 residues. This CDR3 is CASSLEPSGRGQYF. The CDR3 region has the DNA TGTGCCAGCAGCTTAGAGCCTAGCGGGAGGGGGCAGTACTTC.

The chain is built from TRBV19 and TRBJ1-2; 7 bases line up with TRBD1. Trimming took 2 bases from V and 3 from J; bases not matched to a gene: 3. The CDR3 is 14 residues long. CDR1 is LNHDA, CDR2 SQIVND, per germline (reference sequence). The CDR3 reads CASSIKQGHYGYTF. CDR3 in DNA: TGTGCCAGTAGTATAAAACAGGGGCACTATGGCTACACCTTC. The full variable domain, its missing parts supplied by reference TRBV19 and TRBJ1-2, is DGGITQSPKYLFRKEGQNVTLSCEQNLNHDAMYWYRQDPGQGLRLIYYSQIVNDFQKGDIAEGYSVSREKKESFPLTVTSAQKNPTAFYLCASSIKQGHYGYTFGSGTRLTVV.

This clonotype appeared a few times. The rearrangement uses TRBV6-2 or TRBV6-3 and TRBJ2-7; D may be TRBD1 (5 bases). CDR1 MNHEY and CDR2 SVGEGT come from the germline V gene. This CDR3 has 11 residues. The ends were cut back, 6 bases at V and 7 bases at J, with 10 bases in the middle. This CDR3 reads CASRGLGEQYV. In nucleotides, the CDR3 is TGTGCCAGCAGGGGGCTCGGGGAGCAGTACGTC.

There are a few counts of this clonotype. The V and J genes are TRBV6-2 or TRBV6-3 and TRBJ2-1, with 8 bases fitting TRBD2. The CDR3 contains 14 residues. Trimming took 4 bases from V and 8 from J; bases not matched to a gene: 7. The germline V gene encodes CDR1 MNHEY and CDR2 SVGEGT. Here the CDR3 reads CASSSVAGLDEQFF. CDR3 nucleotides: TGTGCCAGCAGTTCGGTAGCGGGACTGGATGAGCAGTTCTTC.

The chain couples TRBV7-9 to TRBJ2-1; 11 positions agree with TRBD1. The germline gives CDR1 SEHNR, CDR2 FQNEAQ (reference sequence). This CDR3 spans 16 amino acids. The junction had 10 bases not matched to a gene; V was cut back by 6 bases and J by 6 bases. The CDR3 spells CASRGFRDRGSNEQFF. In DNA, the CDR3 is TGTGCCAGCAGGGGGTTCCGGGACAGGGGGTCCAATGAGCAGTTCTTC. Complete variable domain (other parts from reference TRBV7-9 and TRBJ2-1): DTGVSQNPRHKITKRGQNVTFRCDPISEHNRLYWYRQTLGQGPEFLTYFQNEAQLEKSRLLSDRFSAERPKGSFSTLEIQRTEQGDSAMYLCASRGFRDRGSNEQFFGPGTRLTVL.

As DNA, the CDR3 is TGTGCCAGCAGTTATACGGCTAGCGGGAGGGTTGAGACCCAGTACTTC. It specifies CASSYTASGRVETQYF. The genes are TRBV6-5 and TRBJ2-5, with TRBD2 identical over 12 bases. CDR3 length equals 16 residues. J lost 5 bases, V lost 3 bases, and 7 bases had no gene match. Per germline, CDR1 MNHEY and CDR2 SVGAGI.

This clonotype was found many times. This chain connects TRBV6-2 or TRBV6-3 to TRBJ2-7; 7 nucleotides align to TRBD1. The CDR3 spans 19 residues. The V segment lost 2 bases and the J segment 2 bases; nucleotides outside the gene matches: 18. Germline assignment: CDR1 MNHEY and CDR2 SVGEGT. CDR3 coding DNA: TGTGCCAGCAGTTACCCCACGCCCCCGACCGGGACAGTTACCTACGAGCAGTACTTC. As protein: CASSYPTPPTGTVTYEQYF.

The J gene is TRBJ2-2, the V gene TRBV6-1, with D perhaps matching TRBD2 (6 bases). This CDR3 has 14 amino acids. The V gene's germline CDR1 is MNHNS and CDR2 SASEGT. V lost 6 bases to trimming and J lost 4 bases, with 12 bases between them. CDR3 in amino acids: CASRAGLRTGELFF. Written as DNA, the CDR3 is TGTGCCAGCAGGGCGGGACTTCGCACCGGGGAGCTGTTTTTT.

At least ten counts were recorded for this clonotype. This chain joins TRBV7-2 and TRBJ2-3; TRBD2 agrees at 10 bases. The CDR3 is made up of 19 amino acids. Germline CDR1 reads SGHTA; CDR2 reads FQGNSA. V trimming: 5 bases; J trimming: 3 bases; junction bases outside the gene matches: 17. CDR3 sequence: CASSIPGLATIGQTDTQYF. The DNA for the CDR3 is TGTGCCAGCAGCATCCCGGGACTAGCGACTATTGGGCAGACAGATACGCAGTATTTT. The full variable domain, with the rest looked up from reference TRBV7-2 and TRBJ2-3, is GAGVSQSPSNKVTEKGKDVELRCDPISGHTALYWYRQSLGQGLEFLIYFQGNSAPDKSGLPSDRFSAERTGGSVSTLTIQRTQQEDSAVYLCASSIPGLATIGQTDTQYFGPGTRLTVL.